This T cell receptor (beta chain) comes out of a study of human CD8 memory T cell subsets. General study results and limits: The study found similarly high diversity in stem-like memory and precursor exhausted T cells, unlike effector memory cells.

Comment on this clonotype: Its antigen is as yet unknown.

The CDR3 length is 14 residues. The germline V gene has CDR1 MNHEY and CDR2 SVGEGT. Sequencing libraries of TCR beta were made by UMI-labeled 5' RACE. TCRdb reprocessed the 5' RACE reads, with one entry per CDR3 protein and no DNA. This table holds around 4,900 distinct CDR3 sequences. This TCR came from a human donor in good health. The source material was CD8+ T cells from PBMCs. The chain is built from TRBV6-2 or TRBV6-3 and TRBJ1-5; TCRdb proposes TRBD1, but this gene call is untestable without DNA. The CDR3 spells CASSETVQGGPQHF.